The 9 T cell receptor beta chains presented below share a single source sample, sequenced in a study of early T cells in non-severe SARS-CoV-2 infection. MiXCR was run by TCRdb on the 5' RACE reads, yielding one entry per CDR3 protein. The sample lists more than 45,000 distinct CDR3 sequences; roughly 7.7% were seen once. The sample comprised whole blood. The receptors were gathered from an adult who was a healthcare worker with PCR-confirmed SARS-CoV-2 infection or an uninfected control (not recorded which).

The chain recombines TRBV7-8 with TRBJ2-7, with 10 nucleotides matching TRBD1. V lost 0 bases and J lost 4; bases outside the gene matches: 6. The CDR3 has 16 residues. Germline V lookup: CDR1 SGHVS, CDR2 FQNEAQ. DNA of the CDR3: TGTGCCAGCAGCTTAGCCCAGACAGGGGGCAGGTACGAGCAGTACTTC. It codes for CASSLAQTGGRYEQYF.

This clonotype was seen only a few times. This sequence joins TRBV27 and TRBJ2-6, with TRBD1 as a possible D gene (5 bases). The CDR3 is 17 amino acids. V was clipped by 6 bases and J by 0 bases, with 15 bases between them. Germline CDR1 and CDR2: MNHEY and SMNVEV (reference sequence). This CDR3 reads CASSWTRKYSGANVLTF. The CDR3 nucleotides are TGTGCCAGCAGCTGGACAAGAAAATACTCTGGGGCCAACGTCCTGACTTTC.

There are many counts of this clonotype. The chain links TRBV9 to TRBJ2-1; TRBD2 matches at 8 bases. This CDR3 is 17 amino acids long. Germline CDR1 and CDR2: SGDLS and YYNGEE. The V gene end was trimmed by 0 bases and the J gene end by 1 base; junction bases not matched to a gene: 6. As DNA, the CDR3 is TGTGCCAGCAGCGTAGACACTAGCGGTCGTTCCTACAATGAGCAGTTCTTC. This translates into CASSVDTSGRSYNEQFF.

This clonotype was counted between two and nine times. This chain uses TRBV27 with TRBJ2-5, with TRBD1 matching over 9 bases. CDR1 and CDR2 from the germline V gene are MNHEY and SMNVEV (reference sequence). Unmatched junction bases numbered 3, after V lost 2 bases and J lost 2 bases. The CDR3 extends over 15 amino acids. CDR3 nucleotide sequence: TGTGCCAGCAGTTTACGGGACAGGGCGCAAGAGACCCAGTACTTC. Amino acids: CASSLRDRAQETQYF.

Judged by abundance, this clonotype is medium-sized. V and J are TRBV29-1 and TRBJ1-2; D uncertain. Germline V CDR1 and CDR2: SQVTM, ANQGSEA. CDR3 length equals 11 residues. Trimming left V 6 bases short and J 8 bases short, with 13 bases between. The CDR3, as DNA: TGCAGCGTCCCACAGCCCAGAGGCTACACCTTC. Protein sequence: CSVPQPRGYTF.

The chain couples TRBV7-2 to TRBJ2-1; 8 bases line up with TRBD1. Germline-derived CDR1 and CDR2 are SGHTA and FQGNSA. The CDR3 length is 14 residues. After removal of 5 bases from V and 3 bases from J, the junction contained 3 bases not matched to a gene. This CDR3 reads CASSVTGGYNEQFF. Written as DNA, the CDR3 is TGTGCCAGCAGCGTTACAGGGGGCTACAATGAGCAGTTCTTC.

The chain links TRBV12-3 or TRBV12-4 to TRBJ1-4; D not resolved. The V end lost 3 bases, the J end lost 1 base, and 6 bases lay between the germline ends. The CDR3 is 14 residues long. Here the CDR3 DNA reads TGTGCCAGCAGTTTCAAGGGAACTAATGAAAAACTGTTTTTT. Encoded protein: CASSFKGTNEKLFF.

The CDR3 is CASRGTDRRTEKLFF. The CDR3, as DNA: TGTGCCAGCAGGGGTACGGACAGGCGTACTGAAAAACTGTTTTTT. The J gene is TRBJ1-4, the V gene TRBV6-5, with 7 bases that match TRBD1. Germline V gene sequence: CDR1 MNHEY, CDR2 SVGAGI. Trimming cost V 6 bases and J 7 bases; bases outside gene matches: 11. The CDR3 is made up of 15 amino acids.

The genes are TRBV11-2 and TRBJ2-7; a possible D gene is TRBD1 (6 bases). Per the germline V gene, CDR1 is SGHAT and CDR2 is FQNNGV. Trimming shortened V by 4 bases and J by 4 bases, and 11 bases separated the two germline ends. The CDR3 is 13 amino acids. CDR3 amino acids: CASSSEQGYEQYF. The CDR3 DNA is TGTGCCAGCAGCTCCGAACAGGGATACGAGCAGTACTTC. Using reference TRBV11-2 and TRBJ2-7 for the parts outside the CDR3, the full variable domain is EAGVAQSPRYKIIEKRQSVAFWCNPISGHATLYWYQQILGQGPKLLIQFQNNGVVDDSQLPKDRFSAERLKGVDSTLKIQPAKLEDSAVYLCASSSEQGYEQYFGPGTRLTVT.